This T cell receptor beta chain was obtained from a study of blood T cells in healthy people across ages. The study, taken as a whole, reports: Strong correlation linked observed beta diversity and percent naive T cells. The study lacked donor CMV status, which possibly confounded expanded clonotype changes. Without sorted subsets, naive and antigen-experienced compartments could not be conclusively compared.

The use of a sample-barcoded 5' primer and a J-beta primer mix characterized a second PCR of roughly 7 to 11 cycles. TCRdb re-called the 5' RACE reads through MiXCR, storing one row per CDR3 protein. The sample yields over 950,000 distinct CDR3 sequences, around two fifths seen once. On this clonotype: What it binds is unknown.

The germline V gene has CDR1 SQVTM and CDR2 ANQGSEA. The CDR3 is 11 amino acids. Each sample yielded at least 7 million isolated PBMCs. V usage is TRBV29-1 and J usage is TRBJ1-2; D is uncertain. This receptor was taken from a man between 18 and 29 years old in good health. The material sequenced was blood. CDR3: CTSQTVDGYTF. DNA for the CDR3: TGCACCTCCCAGACGGTGGATGGCTACACCTTC.